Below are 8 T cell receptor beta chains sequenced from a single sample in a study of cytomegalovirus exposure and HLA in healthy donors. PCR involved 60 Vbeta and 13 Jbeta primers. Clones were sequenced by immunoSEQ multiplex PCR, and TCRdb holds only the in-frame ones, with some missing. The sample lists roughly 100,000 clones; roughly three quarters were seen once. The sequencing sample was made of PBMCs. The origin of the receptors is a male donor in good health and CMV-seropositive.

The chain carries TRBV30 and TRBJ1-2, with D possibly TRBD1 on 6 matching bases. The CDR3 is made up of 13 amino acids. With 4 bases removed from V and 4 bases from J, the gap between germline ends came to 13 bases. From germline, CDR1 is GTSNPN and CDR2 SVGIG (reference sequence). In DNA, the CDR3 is TGTGCCTGGACAGGACAGTCCCTCTATGGCTACACCTTC. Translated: CAWTGQSLYGYTF.

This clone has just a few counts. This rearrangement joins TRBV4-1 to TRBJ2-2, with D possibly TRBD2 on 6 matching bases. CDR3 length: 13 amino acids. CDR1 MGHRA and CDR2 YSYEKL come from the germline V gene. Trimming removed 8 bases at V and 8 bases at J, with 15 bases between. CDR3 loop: CASGRTNAGELFF. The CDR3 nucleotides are TGCGCCAGCGGGAGGACCAACGCAGGGGAGCTGTTTTTT.

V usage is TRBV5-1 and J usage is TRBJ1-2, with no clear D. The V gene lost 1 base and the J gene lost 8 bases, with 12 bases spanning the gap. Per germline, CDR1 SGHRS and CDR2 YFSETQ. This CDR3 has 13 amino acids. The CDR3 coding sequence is TGCGCCAGCAGCTTGCTGCGGCCCCACGGCTACACCTTC. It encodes CASSLLRPHGYTF.

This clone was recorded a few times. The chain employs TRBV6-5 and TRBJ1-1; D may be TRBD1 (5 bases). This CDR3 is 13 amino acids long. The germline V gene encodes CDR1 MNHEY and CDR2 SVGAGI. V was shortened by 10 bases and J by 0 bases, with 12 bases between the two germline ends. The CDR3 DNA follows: TGTGCCACCCAGGGACTCATGAACACTGAAGCTTTCTTT. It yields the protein CATQGLMNTEAFF.

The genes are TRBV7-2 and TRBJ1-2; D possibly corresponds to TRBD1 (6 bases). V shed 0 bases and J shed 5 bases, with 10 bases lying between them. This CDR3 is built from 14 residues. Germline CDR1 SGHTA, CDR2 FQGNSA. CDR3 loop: CASSLARQDYGYTF. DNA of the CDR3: TGTGCCAGCAGCTTAGCGCGACAGGATTATGGCTACACCTTC.

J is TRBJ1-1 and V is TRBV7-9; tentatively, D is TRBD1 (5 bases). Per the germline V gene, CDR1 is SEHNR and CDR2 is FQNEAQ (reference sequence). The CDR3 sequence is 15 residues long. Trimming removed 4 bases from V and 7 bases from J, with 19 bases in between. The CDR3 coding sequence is TGTGCCAGCAGCTCCCTTGACAGTTTTGACGTTGAAGCTTTCTTT. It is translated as CASSSLDSFDVEAFF.

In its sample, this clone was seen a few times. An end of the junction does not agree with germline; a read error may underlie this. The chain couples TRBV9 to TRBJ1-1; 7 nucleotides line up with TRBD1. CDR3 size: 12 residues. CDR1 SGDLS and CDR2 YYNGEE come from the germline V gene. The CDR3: CASSPSGQAEVF. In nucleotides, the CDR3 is TGTGCCAGCAGCCCATCTGGACAGGCCGAGGTGTTT.

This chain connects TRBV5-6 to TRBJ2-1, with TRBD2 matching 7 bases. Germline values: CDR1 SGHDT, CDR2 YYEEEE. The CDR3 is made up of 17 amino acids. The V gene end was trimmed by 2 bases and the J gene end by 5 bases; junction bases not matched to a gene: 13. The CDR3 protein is CASSFLSAGGFNNEQFF. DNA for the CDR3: TGTGCCAGCAGCTTCCTAAGTGCCGGGGGGTTCAACAATGAGCAGTTCTTC.